The 32 T cell receptor beta chains below come from one sample, sequenced in a study of blood T cell repertoires in COVID-19. Assay used: immunoSEQ multiplex PCR; TCRdb lists only in-frame clones, some missing. The data contain 270,000 or so clones, about 88% of them seen just once; the ten biggest clones take up roughly 1.5%. The sequencing input was peripheral blood. Receptor source: a human donor with COVID-19, enrolled during active disease. The donor label of this sample is uncertain.

V usage is TRBV6-2 or TRBV6-3 and J usage is TRBJ1-1; tentatively, D is TRBD1 (5 bases). V lost 2 bases, J lost 1 base, and 17 bases lay in between. The CDR3 spans 17 residues. Germline V gives CDR1 MNHEY, CDR2 SVGEGT. As DNA, the CDR3 is TGTGCCAGCAGTTACCCGCGGTTGCAGGGAGGGAACACTGAAGCTTTCTTT. This sequence encodes CASSYPRLQGGNTEAFF.

The rearrangement links TRBV11-2 to TRBJ2-1; 8 bases fit TRBD2. Germline V gene sequence: CDR1 SGHAT, CDR2 FQNNGV. V trimming: 5 bases; J trimming: 3 bases; junction bases outside the gene matches: 15. The CDR3 consists of 18 residues. Written as DNA, the CDR3 is TGTGCCAGCAGCCCAAGTAGGGTAGCGGGATACCTCTACAATGAGCAGTTCTTC. This encodes CASSPSRVAGYLYNEQFF.

The chain carries TRBV30 and TRBJ2-3, with D perhaps matching TRBD2 (6 bases). Germline CDR1 GTSNPN, CDR2 SVGIG (reference sequence). The CDR3 runs to 14 residues. Trimming shortened V by 0 bases and J by 2 bases, and 9 bases separated the two germline ends. CDR3 sequence reads: CAWSVGGYTDTQYF. The CDR3 coding sequence is TGTGCCTGGAGTGTCGGAGGGTACACAGATACGCAGTATTTT.

The rearrangement links TRBV6-2 or TRBV6-3 to TRBJ1-1; D not certain. The CDR3 runs 14 residues. V lost 6 bases and J 5 bases, leaving 16 bases between the germline ends. From germline, CDR1 is MNHEY and CDR2 SVGEGT. The CDR3 DNA reads TGTGCCAGCAGCCCCGGACCGACGGGGACTGAAGCTTTCTTT. Protein product: CASSPGPTGTEAFF.

Here the CDR3 reads CASSGQNTGELFF. The CDR3 region has the DNA TGTGCCAGCAGCGGGCAGAACACCGGGGAGCTGTTTTTT. The rearrangement links TRBV5-6 to TRBJ2-2; D ambiguous. The CDR3 is made up of 13 amino acids. Trimming took off 4 bases at V and 1 base at J, with 5 bases between the two ends. The germline CDR1 and CDR2 sequences are SGHDT and YYEEEE.

The chain has TRBV5-4 and TRBJ1-4; TRBD1 is a possible D gene (5 bases). CDR1 is SGHNT and CDR2 is YYREEE in the germline V gene (reference sequence). CDR3 length: 14 residues. Trimming removed 4 bases from V and 2 bases from J, with 9 bases in between. CDR3 in DNA: TGTGCCAGCAGCCTACGGGGGACTAATGAAAAACTGTTTTTT. As protein: CASSLRGTNEKLFF.

This clone has only one observation. The rearrangement uses TRBV5-1 and TRBJ1-1; tentative D call: TRBD1 (5 bases). CDR1 and CDR2 from the germline V gene are SGHRS and YFSETQ. The CDR3 spans 15 residues. Between the trimmed V and J ends, which lost 0 bases and 3 bases, there was a span of 12 bases. CDR3 in amino acids: CASSLDGAGDTEAFF. In DNA form, the CDR3 reads TGCGCCAGCAGCTTGGACGGGGCGGGAGACACTGAAGCTTTCTTT. The full variable domain, completed using reference TRBV5-1 and TRBJ1-1, is KAGVTQTPRYLIKTRGQQVTLSCSPISGHRSVSWYQQTPGQGLQFLFEYFSETQRNKGNFPGRFSGRQFSNSRSEMNVSTLELGDSALYLCASSLDGAGDTEAFFGQGTRLTVV.

The chain joins TRBV2 to TRBJ1-1, with no clear D. CDR1 and CDR2 (germline): SNHLY, FYNNEI. V was pared by 4 bases and J by 1 base, with 10 bases between. The length of the CDR3 is 14 residues. CDR3 sequence (DNA): TGTGCCAGCAGTGGAGGGCAACAGAACACTGAAGCTTTCTTT. This translates into CASSGGQQNTEAFF. The whole variable domain, remainder taken from reference TRBV2 and TRBJ1-1, is EPEVTQTPSHQVTQMGQEVILRCVPISNHLYFYWYRQILGQKVEFLVSFYNNEISEKSEIFDDQFSVERPDGSNFTLKIRSTKLEDSAMYFCASSGGQQNTEAFFGQGTRLTVV.

This chain connects TRBV6-5 to TRBJ1-4; 8 bases fit TRBD1. Trimming removed 4 bases from V and 6 bases from J; junction bases left unmatched: 7. This CDR3 spans 15 amino acids. CDR1 is MNHEY and CDR2 is SVGAGI in the germline V gene. The DNA for the CDR3 is TGTGCCAGCAGTTTCCGGACAGGGTTGGATGAAAAACTGTTTTTT. It codes for CASSFRTGLDEKLFF.

CDR3 region: CASSLAQPGYF. The DNA for the CDR3 is TGTGCCAGCAGTCTAGCGCAACCGGGGTACTTC. This chain connects TRBV2 to TRBJ2-5; perhaps TRBD2 as D (6 bases). Trimming took off 5 bases at V and 13 bases at J, with 14 bases between the two ends. The CDR3 spans 11 residues. Germline loops: CDR1 SNHLY, CDR2 FYNNEI. The full variable domain, rest sourced from reference TRBV2 and TRBJ2-5, is EPEVTQTPSHQVTQMGQEVILRCVPISNHLYFYWYRQILGQKVEFLVSFYNNEISEKSEIFDDQFSVERPDGSNFTLKIRSTKLEDSAMYFCASSLAQPGYFGPGTRLLVL.

The count of this clone is one. V and J are TRBV25-1 and TRBJ2-7, with 7 bases matching TRBD2. V was clipped by 2 bases and J by 6 bases; unmatched bases: 7. The germline V gene has CDR1 MGHDK and CDR2 SYGVNS. CDR3 size: 14 residues. In nucleotides, the CDR3 is TGTGCCAGCAGTGAAATGGGAACTAGCGTCGAGCAGTACTTC. Translated, it gives CASSEMGTSVEQYF.

This clone was found a few times. CDR3 nucleotides: TGCGCCAGCAGCGATTACAGAGCCATGAACACTGAAGCTTTCTTT. This codes for CASSDYRAMNTEAFF. The chain uses TRBV5-1 and TRBJ1-1; no definite D call. Germline CDR1 SGHRS, CDR2 YFSETQ. The V end was cut by 4 bases, the J end by 0 bases, with 13 bases between. The CDR3 loop spans 15 amino acids.

This clone was seen a single time. The chain carries TRBV4-1 and TRBJ2-5; 12 nucleotides line up with TRBD1. This CDR3 spans 18 amino acids. The germline CDR1 and CDR2 sequences are MGHRA and YSYEKL. The V gene end was trimmed by 0 bases and the J gene end by 5 bases; junction bases not matched to a gene: 10. The CDR3 nucleotides read TGCGCCAGCAGCCAAGATAGGGGGACAGGGGGCGCGGGGGAGACCCAGTACTTC. Amino acid sequence: CASSQDRGTGGAGETQYF.

The chain links TRBV9 to TRBJ2-2, with 12 bases fitting TRBD2. This CDR3 is built from 19 residues. Germline-derived CDR1 and CDR2 are SGDLS and YYNGEE. V shed 0 bases, J shed 5 bases, and the junction held 11 bases outside the gene matches. Here the CDR3 reads CASSVGLAGAGGRTGELFF. Here the CDR3 DNA reads TGTGCCAGCAGCGTAGGACTAGCGGGAGCTGGAGGTAGGACCGGGGAGCTGTTTTTT.

A single count supports this clone. The J gene is TRBJ2-1, the V gene TRBV11-3; 15 positions agree with TRBD2. J was trimmed by 9 bases and V by 0 bases; bases with no gene match: 3. The CDR3 is made up of 16 amino acids. Germline-derived CDR1 and CDR2 are SGHNT and YENEEA. CDR3 nucleotides: TGTGCCAGCAGCTTAGAGGGGACTAGCGGGAGGCTTGAGCAGTTCTTC. It yields the protein CASSLEGTSGRLEQFF.

Concerning this clone itself: The same CDR3 can be traced to other DNA sequences in this sample. The chain is built from TRBV30 and TRBJ2-1, with D possibly matching TRBD1 (6 bases). V was cut by 0 bases and J by 6 bases, with 9 bases left in between. Looked up from germline, CDR1 is GTSNPN and CDR2 is SVGIG (reference sequence). The CDR3 length is 13 residues. The DNA for the CDR3 is TGTGCCTGGAGTGTAGGCAGGGGCAATGAGCAGTTCTTC. It encodes CAWSVGRGNEQFF.

The chain joins TRBV6-5 to TRBJ1-1, with 10 bases that match TRBD1. The germline CDR1 and CDR2 sequences are MNHEY and SVGAGI. V trimming: 7 bases; J trimming: 5 bases; junction bases outside the gene matches: 7. CDR3 length: 14 amino acids. CDR3 residues: CASNFRTGGTEAFF. The CDR3 region has the DNA TGTGCCAGCAATTTTAGGACAGGGGGAACTGAAGCTTTCTTT.

This chain links TRBV30 with TRBJ2-3; TRBD1 agrees at 7 bases. This CDR3 spans 15 amino acids. After removal of 4 bases from V and 6 bases from J, the junction contained 13 bases not matched to a gene. Germline V gene lookup returns CDR1 GTSNPN and CDR2 SVGIG (reference sequence). The CDR3 is CAWKRGTVTWDTQYF. The CDR3, as DNA: TGTGCCTGGAAGAGGGGGACAGTAACTTGGGATACGCAGTATTTT.

V and J are TRBV6-5 and TRBJ1-5; 9 bases match TRBD1. There are 14 residues in the CDR3. The germline V gene has CDR1 MNHEY and CDR2 SVGAGI. J gave up 6 bases and V 4 bases, and 4 bases lay outside the gene matches. CDR3 sequence reads: CASSWTGDGQPQHF. The CDR3 DNA reads TGTGCCAGCAGTTGGACAGGGGATGGTCAGCCCCAGCATTTT.

This chain connects TRBV25-1 to TRBJ2-5; D may be TRBD2 (5 bases). The CDR3 runs 13 residues. Germline CDR1 and CDR2: MGHDK and SYGVNS. V lost 5 bases and J lost 9, with 16 bases in between. The CDR3 DNA follows: TGTGCCAGCAGTACACTAGGCGACGGGCCCCAGTACTTC. Amino acids: CASSTLGDGPQYF.

The rearrangement uses TRBV29-1 and TRBJ2-3; TRBD2 might be the D (5 bases). The CDR3 runs to 12 residues. Germline assignment: CDR1 SQVTM and CDR2 ANQGSEA. The ends were cut back, 7 bases at V and 0 bases at J, with 8 bases in the middle. CDR3 loop: CSAIASTDTQYF. CDR3 sequence (DNA): TGCAGCGCAATAGCGAGCACAGATACGCAGTATTTT.

V is TRBV10-3 and J is TRBJ2-4; possible D gene TRBD1, 6 bases. In germline, CDR1 is ENHRY, CDR2 SYGVKD. This CDR3 spans 14 amino acids. V was clipped by 4 bases and J by 2 bases, with 9 bases between them. The CDR3 sequence: CAISVDRPKNIQYF. The CDR3 DNA reads TGTGCCATCAGTGTTGACAGGCCCAAAAACATTCAGTACTTC.

V is TRBV6-5 and J is TRBJ1-1, with 7 bases matching TRBD1. The V segment lost 6 bases and the J segment 2 bases; nucleotides outside the gene matches: 6. From germline, CDR1 is MNHEY and CDR2 SVGAGI. CDR3 length: 14 residues. The chain's CDR3 is CASSLQGKNTEAFF. The CDR3 nucleotides are TGTGCCAGCAGCCTACAGGGGAAAAACACTGAAGCTTTCTTT.

This chain links TRBV5-1 with TRBJ2-2; 13 positions match TRBD2. The CDR3 consists of 16 residues. V was clipped by 4 bases and J by 6 bases; unmatched bases: 6. Germline V lookup: CDR1 SGHRS, CDR2 YFSETQ. The CDR3 loop is CASSHGLAGAPGELFF. In DNA form, the CDR3 reads TGCGCCAGCAGCCACGGACTAGCGGGAGCCCCCGGGGAGCTGTTTTTT.

The chain has TRBV9 and TRBJ2-7; 10 bases align to TRBD2. Germline CDR1 reads SGDLS; CDR2 reads YYNGEE. This CDR3 spans 15 amino acids. With 3 bases clipped from V and 2 bases from J, the junction kept 5 bases outside the gene matches. CDR3 sequence: CASSALAGGAYEQYF. In nucleotides, the CDR3 is TGTGCCAGCAGCGCTTTAGCGGGGGGTGCCTACGAGCAGTACTTC. Filled out from reference TRBV9 and TRBJ2-7, the complete variable domain reads DSGVTQTPKHLITATGQRVTLRCSPRSGDLSVYWYQQSLDQGLQFLIQYYNGEERAKGNILERFSAQQFPDLHSELNLSSLELGDSALYFCASSALAGGAYEQYFGPGTRLTVT.

The chain is built from TRBV11-2 and TRBJ1-1; D is unresolved. Germline CDR1 reads SGHAT; CDR2 reads FQNNGV. CDR3 length: 13 amino acids. V lost 1 base and J 3 bases, leaving 6 bases between the germline ends. The chain's CDR3 is CASSLVDYTEAFF. The DNA for the CDR3 is TGTGCCAGCAGCTTAGTAGATTACACTGAAGCTTTCTTT. The full variable domain, rest sourced from reference TRBV11-2 and TRBJ1-1, is EAGVAQSPRYKIIEKRQSVAFWCNPISGHATLYWYQQILGQGPKLLIQFQNNGVVDDSQLPKDRFSAERLKGVDSTLKIQPAKLEDSAVYLCASSLVDYTEAFFGQGTRLTVV.

The rearrangement links TRBV5-1 to TRBJ2-3, with TRBD2 matching over 8 bases. J was trimmed by 2 bases and V by 4 bases; bases with no gene match: 6. This CDR3 region has 15 residues. Germline V gives CDR1 SGHRS, CDR2 YFSETQ. The CDR3 region is CASSLQTSATDTQYF. CDR3 DNA sequence: TGCGCCAGCAGCCTCCAGACTAGCGCCACAGATACGCAGTATTTT.

The chain has TRBV30 and TRBJ1-5, with D uncertain. CDR1 is GTSNPN, CDR2 SVGIG, per germline (reference sequence). The ends were cut back, 3 bases at V and 0 bases at J, with 15 bases in the middle. The CDR3 contains 16 residues. This CDR3 is CAWRSREGVSNQPQHF. The CDR3 DNA is TGTGCCTGGAGGAGTCGGGAGGGCGTTAGCAATCAGCCCCAGCATTTT.

This chain connects TRBV7-3 to TRBJ2-2; the match to TRBD1 covers 7 bases. Per the germline V gene, CDR1 is SGHTA and CDR2 is FQGTGA. The V gene end was trimmed by 4 bases and the J gene end by 2 bases; junction bases not matched to a gene: 7. The CDR3 length is 16 residues. CDR3 nucleotide sequence: TGTGCCAGCAGCTCCACTCGACAGGGCAACACCGGGGAGCTGTTTTTT. It encodes CASSSTRQGNTGELFF.

CDR3 region: CASSSTGTSGLLGQFF. DNA for the CDR3: TGTGCCAGCAGTTCAACCGGGACTAGCGGACTCCTAGGGCAGTTCTTC. V and J are TRBV5-6 and TRBJ2-1, with TRBD2 matching over 11 bases. V shed 5 bases and J 12 bases; nucleotides not matched to a gene: 16. This CDR3 region has 16 residues. Germline values: CDR1 SGHDT, CDR2 YYEEEE.

The genes are TRBV27 and TRBJ1-1; D is perhaps TRBD1 (6 bases). Germline CDR1 and CDR2: MNHEY and SMNVEV (reference sequence). V dropped 2 bases and J dropped 4 bases, with 11 bases sitting between them. The CDR3 totals 14 residues. DNA of the CDR3: TGTGCCAGCAGTTTACAGGGGTTTGGCACTGAAGCTTTCTTT. Translating it yields CASSLQGFGTEAFF.

Here the CDR3 reads CASSSSVDNEQFF. The CDR3 region has the DNA TGTGCCAGCAGCTCCAGTGTTGACAATGAGCAGTTCTTC. The chain has TRBV5-4 and TRBJ2-1; D ambiguous. The CDR3 runs to 13 residues. In germline, CDR1 is SGHNT, CDR2 YYREEE (reference sequence). The germline V and J ends were trimmed by 3 bases and 5 bases, with 9 bases remaining between them.